This TCR beta chain is drawn from a study of CXCR3-negative and CXCR3-positive naive CD8 T cells. Study overall: Per library, roughly 1.6 +/- 0.3 million reads; roughly 150 million TRB reads overall. Study-wide results and caveats: Naive CXCR3-positive and CXCR3-negative cells shared similar TRBV-TRBJ usage, unlike memory cells. CXCR3-positive naive cells had more hydrophobic TRB CDR3s than CXCR3-negative naive cells. Because surface CD5 did not distinguish the naive subsets, TCR strength was inferred from TRB CDR3 properties.

Triplicate 300,000-cell sorts were made of each CD8+ T cell subset. Carrying UMI labels, the TRB cDNA libraries were prepared through 5' RACE. From the 5' RACE reads, TCRdb lists one entry per CDR3 protein and no DNA. The listing records fewer than 65,000 distinct CDR3 sequences. CDR3 length: 14 amino acids. The germline V gene encodes CDR1 SQVTM and CDR2 ANQGSEA. A note on this clonotype: The antigen remains undetermined.

The chain employs TRBV29-1 and TRBJ2-1; checking the TCRdb D call of TRBD1 is not possible without DNA. This receptor was taken from a human donor in good health. Some clones in this sample may be carry-over from other donors' samples. The sample taken for sequencing was naive CXCR3+ CD8+ T cells from blood. Specified subset: CD45RO-CCR7+CD27+CD95- naive CD8+ T cells expressing CXCR3 (TNR3+). CDR3 sequence reads: CSALGTLPNNEQFF.